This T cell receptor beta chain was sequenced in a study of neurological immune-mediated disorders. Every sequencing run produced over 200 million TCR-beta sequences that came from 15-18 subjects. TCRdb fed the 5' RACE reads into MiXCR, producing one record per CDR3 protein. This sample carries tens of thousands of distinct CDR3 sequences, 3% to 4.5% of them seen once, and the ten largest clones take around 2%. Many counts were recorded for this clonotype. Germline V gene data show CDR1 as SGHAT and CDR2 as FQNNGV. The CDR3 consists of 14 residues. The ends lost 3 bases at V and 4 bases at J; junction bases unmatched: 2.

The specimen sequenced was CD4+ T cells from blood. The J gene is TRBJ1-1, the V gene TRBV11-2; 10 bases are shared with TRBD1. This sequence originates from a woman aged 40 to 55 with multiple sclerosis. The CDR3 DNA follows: TGTGCCAGCAGCTTCTGGACAGGGGGCACTGAAGCTTTCTTT. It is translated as CASSFWTGGTEAFF.